Reported below is one T cell receptor beta chain. The method was immunoSEQ multiplex PCR; TCRdb's version includes in-frame clones alone and lacks a portion of them. The sample has approximately 170,000 clones, nearly 90% seen once; the top ten hold 1.3% to 1.5%. This entry comes from a study of control samples from healthy donors and cancer patients. This TCR was sampled from a woman in her fifties or sixties in good health. The material sequenced was blood.

The CDR3 reads CASSFLRDASSYEQYF. CDR3 coding DNA: TGTGCCAGCTCATTTCTACGGGACGCTAGCTCCTACGAGCAGTACTTC. The chain couples TRBV18 to TRBJ2-7; D tentatively reads TRBD1 or TRBD2 (5 bases each). V shed 5 bases and J shed 0 bases, with 17 bases lying between them. Per the germline V gene, CDR1 is KGHSH and CDR2 is LQKENI. The CDR3 consists of 16 residues.